This TCR beta chain originates from a study of T cell responses to AZD1222 COVID-19 vaccine. Findings of the study overall: The donor group comprised mostly white British people and more females; the analysis possibly underestimated clonal diversity.

Worth noting for this clone: What it binds is unknown.

Sequencing was performed with immunoSEQ multiplex PCR; in TCRdb, only in-frame clones are kept and a portion is missing. The data hold around 83,000 clones, with about nine tenths observed a single time. Here the sequenced sample was peripheral blood, taken 28 days after the second AZD1222 dose. The sequence was collected from an adult who received the AZD1222 COVID-19 vaccine.

DNA for the CDR3: TGCAGCGCCAAGATGGGGGTGAACACTGAAGCTTTCTTT. Its protein is CSAKMGVNTEAFF. The chain combines TRBV29-1 with TRBJ1-1, with a tentative D call TRBD1 (5 bases). V was clipped by 7 bases and J by 0 bases, with 12 bases between them. The CDR3 covers 13 residues. Looked up from germline, CDR1 is SQVTM and CDR2 is ANQGSEA. The variable domain in full, completed from reference TRBV29-1 and TRBJ1-1, reads SAVISQKPSRDICQRGTSLTIQCQVDSQVTMMFWYRQQPGQSLTLIATANQGSEATYESGFVIDKFPISRPNLTFSTLTVSNMSPEDSSIYLCSAKMGVNTEAFFGQGTRLTVV.